This T cell receptor beta chain came from a study of OX40 agonist ivuxolimab in advanced cancers. The overall study: The diagnoses of dose-escalation patients were hepatocellular carcinoma, melanoma, renal cell or head and neck cancer. A male proportion of over 75% was recorded, with mean age around 55 years and range 23 to 79.

CDR1 is LGHNA and CDR2 is YSLEER in the germline V gene. CDR3 size: 14 residues. Trimming cost V 3 bases and J 2 bases; bases outside gene matches: 2. A word on this clone: What it binds is not known.

The data were produced by immunoSEQ multiplex PCR, yet TCRdb's version contains in-frame clones alone and is incomplete. The sample includes about 65,000 clones, about nine tenths of them seen just once. The study, taken as a whole, reports: Among some nonresponders, normalized T-cell clonal expansion was also low. Expanded clones were, on average, more numerous in CD8+ T cells than in CD4+.

The clonotype was recovered from an adult with an advanced solid tumor such as melanoma, head and neck, liver or kidney cancer. The chain employs TRBV4-3 and TRBJ1-2, with 8 positions matching TRBD1. The input for sequencing was CD4+ or CD8+ T cells sorted from blood, taken in a trial of the OX40 agonist ivuxolimab. The CDR3 nucleotides are TGCGCCAGCAGCCAGACAGGGGTAAACTATGGCTACACCTTC. As protein: CASSQTGVNYGYTF.